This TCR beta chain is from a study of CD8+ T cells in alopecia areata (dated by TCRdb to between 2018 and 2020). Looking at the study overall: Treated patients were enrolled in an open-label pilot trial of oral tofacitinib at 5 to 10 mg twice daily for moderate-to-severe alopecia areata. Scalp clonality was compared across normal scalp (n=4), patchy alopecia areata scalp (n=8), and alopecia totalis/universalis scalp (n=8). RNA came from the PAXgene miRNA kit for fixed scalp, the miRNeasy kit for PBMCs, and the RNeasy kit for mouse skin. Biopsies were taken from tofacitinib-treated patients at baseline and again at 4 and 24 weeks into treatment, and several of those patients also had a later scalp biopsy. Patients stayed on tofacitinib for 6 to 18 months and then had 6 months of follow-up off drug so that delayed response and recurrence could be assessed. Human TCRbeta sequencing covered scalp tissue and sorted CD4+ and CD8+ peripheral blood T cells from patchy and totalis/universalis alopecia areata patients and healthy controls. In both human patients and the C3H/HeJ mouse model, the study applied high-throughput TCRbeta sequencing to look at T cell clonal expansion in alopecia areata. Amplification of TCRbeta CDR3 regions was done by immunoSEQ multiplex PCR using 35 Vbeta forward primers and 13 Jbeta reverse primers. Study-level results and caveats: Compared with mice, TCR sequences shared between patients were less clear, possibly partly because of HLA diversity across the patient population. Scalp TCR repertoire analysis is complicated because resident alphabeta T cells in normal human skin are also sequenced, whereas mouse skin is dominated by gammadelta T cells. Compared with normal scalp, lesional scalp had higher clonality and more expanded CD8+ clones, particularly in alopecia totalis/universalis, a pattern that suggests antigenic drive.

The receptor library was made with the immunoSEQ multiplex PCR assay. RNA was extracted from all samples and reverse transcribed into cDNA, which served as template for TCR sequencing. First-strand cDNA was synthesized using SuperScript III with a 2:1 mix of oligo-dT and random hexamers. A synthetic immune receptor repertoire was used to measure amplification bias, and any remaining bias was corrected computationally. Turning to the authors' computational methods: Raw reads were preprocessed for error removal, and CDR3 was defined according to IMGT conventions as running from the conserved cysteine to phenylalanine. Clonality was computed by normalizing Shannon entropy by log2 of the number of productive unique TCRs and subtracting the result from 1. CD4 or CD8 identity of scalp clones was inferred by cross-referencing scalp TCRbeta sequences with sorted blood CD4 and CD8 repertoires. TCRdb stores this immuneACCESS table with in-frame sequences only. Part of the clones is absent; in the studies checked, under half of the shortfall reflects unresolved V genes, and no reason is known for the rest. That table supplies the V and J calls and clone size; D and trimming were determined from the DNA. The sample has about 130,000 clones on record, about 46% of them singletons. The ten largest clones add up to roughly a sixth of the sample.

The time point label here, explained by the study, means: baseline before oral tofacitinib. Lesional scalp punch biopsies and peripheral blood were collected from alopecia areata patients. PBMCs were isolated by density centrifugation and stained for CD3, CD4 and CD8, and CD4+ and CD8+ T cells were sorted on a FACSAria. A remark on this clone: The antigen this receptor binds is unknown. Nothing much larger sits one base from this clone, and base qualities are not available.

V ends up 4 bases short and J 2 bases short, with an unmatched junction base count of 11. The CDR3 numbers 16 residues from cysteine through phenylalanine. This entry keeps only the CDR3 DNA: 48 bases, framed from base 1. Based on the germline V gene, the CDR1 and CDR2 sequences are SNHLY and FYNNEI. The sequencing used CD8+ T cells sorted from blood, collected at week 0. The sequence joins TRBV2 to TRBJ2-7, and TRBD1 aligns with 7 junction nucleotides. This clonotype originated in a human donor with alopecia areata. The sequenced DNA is TGTGCCAGCAGTGTGTTAGGGACAGCTAACCCCTACGAGCAGTACTTC. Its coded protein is CASSVLGTANPYEQYF.